The 18 T cell receptor beta chains in this list originate from one sample, sequenced in a study of CD8+ T cells in alopecia areata. Extracted RNA was reverse transcribed into cDNA, the sequencing template. TCRdb's table, derived via immunoSEQ multiplex PCR, lists solely in-frame clones and lacks some. The sample yields 150,000 or so clones, over 80% seen once. The sequenced sample was CD8+ T cells sorted from blood, obtained at week 0. The receptors were sampled from a human donor with alopecia areata.

The V call is TRBV6-5, the J call TRBJ2-7; D ambiguous. The V end lost 6 bases, the J end lost 2 bases, and 8 bases lay between the germline ends. The CDR3 runs to 12 residues. Germline-derived CDR1 and CDR2 are MNHEY and SVGAGI. The CDR3 region is CASRRGPYEQYF. The CDR3 DNA follows: TGTGCCAGCAGACGAGGCCCCTACGAGCAGTACTTC.

V usage is TRBV6-5 and J usage is TRBJ1-2, with D possibly matching TRBD1 (5 bases). V was shortened by 2 bases and J by 6 bases, with 16 bases between the two germline ends. From germline, CDR1 is MNHEY and CDR2 SVGAGI. The CDR3 length is 15 residues. CDR3 loop: CASSYRGARLDGYTF. In DNA, the CDR3 is TGTGCCAGCAGTTACAGAGGGGCCAGGTTGGATGGCTACACCTTC.

The chain uses TRBV5-1 and TRBJ1-5; tentative D call: TRBD1 (6 bases). Per the germline V gene, CDR1 is SGHRS and CDR2 is YFSETQ. V was pared by 1 base and J by 0 bases, with 11 bases between. The CDR3 runs to 16 residues. As DNA, the CDR3 is TGCGCCAGCAGCTTGTCGGGGGGCAGTAGCAATCAGCCCCAGCATTTT. Its translation is CASSLSGGSSNQPQHF.

J is TRBJ2-7 and V is TRBV4-1; 7 bases match TRBD1. Germline CDR1 reads MGHRA; CDR2 reads YSYEKL. This CDR3 is built from 16 residues. V shed 2 bases, J shed 2 bases, and the junction held 9 bases outside the gene matches. The CDR3 region is CASSQPNGQDPYEQYF. In DNA, the CDR3 is TGCGCCAGCAGCCAACCGAATGGACAGGATCCCTACGAGCAGTACTTC.

The chain recombines TRBV29-1 with TRBJ1-2; possibly TRBD1 for D (6 bases). Germline CDR1 SQVTM, CDR2 ANQGSEA. This CDR3 is 13 amino acids long. Between the trimmed V and J ends, which lost 6 bases and 4 bases, there was a span of 15 bases. In DNA form, the CDR3 reads TGCAGCGTCCCCCCCGGGGGCAGCTATGGCTACACCTTC. Translated: CSVPPGGSYGYTF.

A single count supports this clone. V is TRBV2 and J is TRBJ2-3; D gene unclear. Trimming cost V 3 bases and J 5 bases, with 12 bases left between them. Germline values: CDR1 SNHLY, CDR2 FYNNEI. This CDR3 contains 14 residues. The CDR3 spells CASSDQITGDTQYF. In DNA form, the CDR3 reads TGTGCCAGCAGTGACCAAATTACCGGAGATACGCAGTATTTT.

Concerning this clone: At one end the junction does not follow the germline gene, possibly because of a read error. This chain uses TRBV14 with TRBJ2-7; 11 nucleotides line up with TRBD2. The germline CDR1 and CDR2 sequences are SGHDN and FVKESK. CDR3 size: 13 residues. The CDR3 protein is CASSQETSGSPDF. Here the CDR3 DNA reads TGTGCCAGCAGCCAAGAAACTAGCGGGAGCCCCGACTTC. Filled out from reference TRBV14 and TRBJ2-7, the complete variable domain reads EAGVTQFPSHSVIEKGQTVTLRCDPISGHDNLYWYRRVMGKEIKFLLHFVKESKQDESGMPNNRFLAERTGGTYSTLKVQPAELEDSGVYFCASSQETSGSPDFGPGTRLTVT.

The V gene is TRBV27, the J gene TRBJ2-3; D not resolved. V dropped 6 bases and J dropped 5 bases, with 9 bases sitting between them. Germline V lookup: CDR1 MNHEY, CDR2 SMNVEV (reference sequence). The CDR3 contains 12 residues. The CDR3 loop reads CASSPNGDTQYF. Here the CDR3 DNA reads TGTGCCAGCAGCCCAAACGGAGATACGCAGTATTTT.

The rearrangement uses TRBV6-5 and TRBJ2-1, with no clear D. From germline, CDR1 is MNHEY and CDR2 SVGAGI. The CDR3 consists of 16 residues. V lost 0 bases and J lost 3, with 12 bases in between. CDR3 amino acids: CASSYSGMELYNEQFF. As DNA, the CDR3 is TGTGCCAGCAGTTACTCAGGGATGGAACTCTACAATGAGCAGTTCTTC.

V and J are TRBV27 and TRBJ2-3, with unresolved D. V lost 3 bases to trimming and J lost 4 bases, with 5 bases between them. Germline V CDR1 and CDR2: MNHEY, SMNVEV (reference sequence). This CDR3 is built from 12 residues. DNA of the CDR3: TGTGCCAGCAGTTTGGGGTCAGATACGCAGTATTTT. It codes for CASSLGSDTQYF.

The V gene is TRBV7-9, the J gene TRBJ2-7; 8 bases map to TRBD1. V was pared by 5 bases and J by 5 bases, with 5 bases of the junction left unmatched. Germline V gives CDR1 SEHNR, CDR2 FQNEAQ (reference sequence). CDR3 size: 13 residues. The CDR3 loop reads CASSPTGDHEQYF. The CDR3 DNA is TGTGCCAGCAGCCCGACAGGGGACCACGAGCAGTACTTC.

The chain carries TRBV19 and TRBJ2-7, with D maybe TRBD1 (5 bases). From germline, CDR1 is LNHDA and CDR2 SQIVND (reference sequence). The CDR3 spans 13 residues. V was trimmed by 3 bases and J by 4 bases, leaving 10 bases between them. The CDR3 DNA follows: TGTGCCAGTAGTATCGCGGCAGGGTACGAGCAGTACTTC. Amino acid sequence: CASSIAAGYEQYF.

The chain combines TRBV5-6 with TRBJ2-5, with D perhaps given as TRBD1 or TRBD2 (5 bases each). V shed 0 bases and J shed 2 bases, with 14 bases lying between them. Germline loops: CDR1 SGHDT, CDR2 YYEEEE. This CDR3 spans 16 amino acids. This CDR3 is CASSLVLGTRQETQYF. CDR3 coding DNA: TGTGCCAGCAGCTTGGTTTTAGGGACCAGACAAGAGACCCAGTACTTC.

Details on this clone: Other nucleotide sequences from this sample produce the same CDR3. CDR3 DNA sequence: TGTGCCAGCAGTGAAGGTGCGGAATATGGCTACACCTTC. Translated: CASSEGAEYGYTF. V usage is TRBV6-1 and J usage is TRBJ1-2, with unresolved D. Germline-derived CDR1 and CDR2 are MNHNS and SASEGT. V shed 1 base and J shed 5 bases, with 8 bases lying between them. This CDR3 is built from 13 residues.

The chain couples TRBV27 to TRBJ2-7; 8 nucleotides line up with TRBD2. CDR3 size: 13 residues. Germline V gene sequence: CDR1 MNHEY, CDR2 SMNVEV (reference sequence). The junction had 7 bases not matched to a gene; V was cut back by 8 bases and J by 4 bases. As DNA, the CDR3 is TGTGCCAGCCGGACTAGCTCGTCGTACGAGCAGTACTTC. Its translation: CASRTSSSYEQYF.

The rearrangement joins TRBV14 to TRBJ2-3; 8 bases map to TRBD1. The CDR3 loop spans 19 amino acids. Looked up from germline, CDR1 is SGHDN and CDR2 is FVKESK. Trimming at V came to 0 bases and at J to 8 bases, leaving 19 bases not matched to a gene. This CDR3 is CASSQDPLQGASYEGTQYF. The CDR3 bases are TGTGCCAGCAGCCAAGATCCTCTTCAGGGGGCGAGTTACGAGGGTACGCAGTATTTT.

The CDR3 coding sequence is TGTGCCAGCAGCGGTCCTGACTCCACAGATACGCAGTATTTT. Amino acids: CASSGPDSTDTQYF. The rearrangement joins TRBV9 to TRBJ2-3, with no clear D. Between the trimmed V and J ends, which lost 3 bases and 2 bases, there was a span of 10 bases. The CDR3 consists of 14 residues. CDR1 and CDR2 (germline): SGDLS, YYNGEE.

In DNA, the CDR3 is TGTGCCAGCAGCATACGGGACAGGGGTAATGAGCAGTTCTTC. Translation: CASSIRDRGNEQFF. The genes are TRBV9 and TRBJ2-1, with TRBD1 matching over 10 bases. The ends lost 4 bases at V and 7 bases at J; junction bases unmatched: 5. In germline, CDR1 is SGDLS, CDR2 YYNGEE. The CDR3 spans 14 residues.